This TCR beta chain was profiled in a study of beta chain features in type 1 diabetes. Only one heparinised blood draw was taken per donor, and its volume averaged around 100 mL. Sorted CD4+ subsets: naive, central memory, regulatory, stem cell-like memory (CD45RO/CCR7/CD25/CD127/CD95/CD27 panel). There are a few counts of this clone. Its antigen is currently unknown. Findings of the study overall: Shorter templates might be favored by PCR, and equally so in patients and in controls. cDNA-based sequencing might over-represent cells highly expressing TCR. For Type 1 diabetes patients, all four CD4+ subsets carried TCRB CDR3s that were moderately but significantly shorter.

CDR1 is SGHNT, CDR2 YYREEE, per germline (reference sequence). V shed 4 bases, J shed 2 bases, and the junction held 10 bases outside the gene matches. The CDR3 extends over 16 amino acids. The isolated RNA, all of it, was reverse transcribed, so expressed TCRB transcripts were what got sequenced. Profiled with immunoSEQ multiplex PCR; TCRdb holds only in-frame clones, not every one. The sample lists 310,000 or so clones; around 8.5% were seen once. This chain uses TRBV5-4 with TRBJ2-3; 7 bases match TRBD1. The receptor comes from a man aged 25-45 years with type 1 diabetes. Sequencing used central memory CD4+ T cells from blood. CDR3 sequence reads: CASSKGDSRATDTQYF. The CDR3 DNA reads as TGTGCCAGCAGCAAGGGGGACAGCCGGGCCACAGATACGCAGTATTTT.